Shown below are 7 T cell receptor beta chains from a single sample sequenced in a study of somatic mutations in cytotoxic T cells in rheumatoid arthritis. Here immunoSEQ multiplex PCR was the method, and the copy in TCRdb shows in-frame clones only, minus some. The sample includes roughly 13,000 clones, more than 60% of them seen just once. Sequencing was performed on CD8+ T cells sorted from blood. The receptors were sampled from an adult with rheumatoid arthritis.

Only one count was recorded for this clone. This chain connects TRBV7-3 to TRBJ2-1; D could derive from TRBD1 or TRBD2 (5 bases each). The V end was cut by 3 bases, the J end by 7 bases, with 7 bases between. Germline lookup yields CDR1 SGHTA and CDR2 FQGTGA. The CDR3 covers 12 residues. Here the CDR3 reads CASSFGANEQFF. The CDR3 DNA reads as TGTGCCAGCAGCTTCGGGGCAAATGAGCAGTTCTTC.

The chain employs TRBV6-1 and TRBJ2-5; weak D call: TRBD2 (5 bases). The CDR3 is 11 amino acids. V was cut by 2 bases and J by 7 bases, with 5 bases left in between. Germline V gene sequence: CDR1 MNHNS, CDR2 SASEGT. The CDR3 DNA follows: TGTGCCAGCAGTGAACGGGGGACCCAGTACTTC. It is translated as CASSERGTQYF.

The rearrangement joins TRBV4-2 to TRBJ2-5; no definite D call. V lost 0 bases to trimming and J lost 1 base, with 6 bases between them. This CDR3 region has 14 residues. Germline-derived CDR1 and CDR2 are LGHNA and YNFKEQ. This CDR3 is CASSQESSQETQYF. As DNA, the CDR3 is TGTGCCAGCAGCCAAGAAAGCAGCCAAGAGACCCAGTACTTC.

For the CDR3, the DNA is TGTGCCAGCAGTGAAGCTTTTTATACAGGGAGGACTGAAGCTTTCTTT. It specifies CASSEAFYTGRTEAFF. The chain recombines TRBV6-1 with TRBJ1-1; D possibly corresponds to TRBD1 (6 bases). CDR1 and CDR2 from the germline V gene are MNHNS and SASEGT. The CDR3 is made up of 16 amino acids. V was trimmed by 0 bases and J by 5 bases, leaving 16 bases between them.

V and J are TRBV18 and TRBJ1-2, with D tentatively TRBD1 (6 bases). V lost 7 bases and J lost 3, with 15 bases in between. Germline V gene sequence: CDR1 KGHSH, CDR2 LQKENI. The CDR3 contains 14 residues. The CDR3 DNA is TGTGCCAGCTACCAGGGGTGGCCCTACTATGGCTACACCTTC. This encodes CASYQGWPYYGYTF.

The chain recombines TRBV11-1 with TRBJ2-7; no clear D. The CDR3 sequence is 13 residues long. Germline V gene sequence: CDR1 SGHAT, CDR2 FQDESV (reference sequence). With 5 bases removed from V and 3 bases from J, the gap between germline ends came to 11 bases. The CDR3 coding sequence is TGTGCCAGCAGCATCAGTCGAGTCTACGAGCAGTACTTC. This translates into CASSISRVYEQYF.

The rearrangement joins TRBV4-1 to TRBJ2-1; a possible D gene is TRBD2 (5 bases). Deletions cut 2 bases from V and 0 bases from J, with 14 bases between. Germline CDR1 MGHRA, CDR2 YSYEKL. There are 17 residues in the CDR3. The CDR3 DNA sequence: TGCGCCAGCAGCCAAAATATAGCGAGGAGCTCCTACAATGAGCAGTTCTTC. Translating gives CASSQNIARSSYNEQFF.